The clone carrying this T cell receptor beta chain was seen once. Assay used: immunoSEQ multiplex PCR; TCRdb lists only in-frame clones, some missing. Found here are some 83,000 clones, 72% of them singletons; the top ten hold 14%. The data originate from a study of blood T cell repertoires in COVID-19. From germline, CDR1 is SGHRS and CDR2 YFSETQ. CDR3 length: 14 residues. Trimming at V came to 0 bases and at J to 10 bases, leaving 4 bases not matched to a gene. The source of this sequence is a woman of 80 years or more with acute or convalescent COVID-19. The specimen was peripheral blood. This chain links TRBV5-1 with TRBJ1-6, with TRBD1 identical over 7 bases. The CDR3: CASSLGGGESPLHF. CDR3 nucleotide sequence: TGCGCCAGCAGCTTGGGAGGGGGCGAATCACCCCTCCACTTT.